The subject of this entry is one T cell receptor beta chain. This sample is drawn from a study of blood T cell repertoires in COVID-19. The repertoire was sequenced with immunoSEQ multiplex PCR; TCRdb's copy has only in-frame clones and lacks some. The repertoire holds 190,000 or so clones, with just under 90% as singletons. Losses at the gene ends were 1 base for V and 5 bases for J; bases not matched to a gene: 5. This CDR3 contains 14 residues. The germline CDR1 and CDR2 sequences are SGHNT and YYREEE (reference sequence). The source material was peripheral blood. This receptor was taken from a woman aged 18-30 years who had recovered from COVID-19. The rearrangement joins TRBV5-4 to TRBJ1-1; 7 bases agree with TRBD1. The CDR3 loop reads CASSLKRGRTEAFF. In DNA, the CDR3 is TGTGCCAGCAGCTTGAAGAGGGGGCGAACTGAAGCTTTCTTT.